The 17 T cell receptor beta chains below all came from one sample that was sequenced in a study of OX40 agonist ivuxolimab in advanced cancers. TCRdb keeps only in-frame clones here, not all; method: immunoSEQ multiplex PCR. The table lists some 30,000 clones, over 60% of them singletons, with about 15% in the top ten. The material sequenced was CD4+ or CD8+ T cells sorted from blood, taken in a trial of the OX40 agonist ivuxolimab. The receptors here all came from an adult with an advanced solid tumor such as melanoma, head and neck, liver or kidney cancer.

The chain links TRBV13 to TRBJ2-7; 9 nucleotides match TRBD2. The CDR3 extends over 16 amino acids. J lost 3 bases, V lost 3 bases, and 9 bases had no gene match. Germline values: CDR1 PRHDT, CDR2 FYEKMQ (reference sequence). CDR3 in DNA: TGTGCCAGCAGCTTCCTCAGCGGGGGGATAAACTACGAGCAGTACTTC. Amino acid sequence: CASSFLSGGINYEQYF.

The chain combines TRBV15 with TRBJ2-7, with D perhaps matching TRBD1 (6 bases). The CDR3 sequence is 15 residues long. The V gene's germline CDR1 is LNHNV and CDR2 YYDKDF (reference sequence). Trimming stripped 0 bases from V and 2 bases from J, with 11 bases between. The CDR3 spells CATSRDGSGAYEQYF. Written as DNA, the CDR3 is TGTGCCACCAGCAGAGATGGGTCAGGGGCCTACGAGCAGTACTTC.

Of note for this clone: Other DNA sequences in the sample encode the same CDR3. This chain joins TRBV19 and TRBJ2-7; D is undetermined. V lost 3 bases and J lost 3, with 9 bases in between. Germline loops: CDR1 LNHDA, CDR2 SQIVND (reference sequence). This CDR3 region has 13 residues. The CDR3 reads CASSIFPGYEQYF. The CDR3 DNA reads TGTGCCAGTAGTATCTTCCCCGGCTACGAGCAGTACTTC.

This chain links TRBV5-4 with TRBJ2-5, with 7 bases that match TRBD1. V gave up 5 bases and J gave up 2 bases; unmatched junction bases: 6. The CDR3 sequence is 14 residues long. Germline lookup yields CDR1 SGHNT and CDR2 YYREEE (reference sequence). CDR3 loop: CASRQGTDQETQYF. The CDR3 nucleotides are TGTGCCAGCAGGCAAGGGACAGATCAAGAGACCCAGTACTTC.

This chain links TRBV2 with TRBJ2-5; 7 nucleotides align to TRBD1. V lost 6 bases, J lost 2 bases, and 6 bases stayed unmatched. Germline V gene data show CDR1 as SNHLY and CDR2 as FYNNEI. This CDR3 has 14 amino acids. The DNA of the CDR3 is TGTGCCAGCAGCTTCGGACAGGAGCAAGAGACCCAGTACTTC. Protein: CASSFGQEQETQYF. Full variable domain (rest looked up from reference TRBV2 and TRBJ2-5): EPEVTQTPSHQVTQMGQEVILRCVPISNHLYFYWYRQILGQKVEFLVSFYNNEISEKSEIFDDQFSVERPDGSNFTLKIRSTKLEDSAMYFCASSFGQEQETQYFGPGTRLLVL.

This chain connects TRBV19 to TRBJ1-2; 9 bases are shared with TRBD1. The ends lost 6 bases at V and 5 bases at J; junction bases unmatched: 7. The CDR3 sequence is 14 residues long. Germline CDR1 and CDR2: LNHDA and SQIVND (reference sequence). The CDR3 nucleotides are TGTGCCAGTAGCCAGACAGGGGGGATATATGGCTACACCTTC. As protein: CASSQTGGIYGYTF.

This chain joins TRBV6-5 and TRBJ1-3, with TRBD1 matching 8 bases. J was trimmed by 4 bases and V by 2 bases; bases with no gene match: 1. This CDR3 is 14 amino acids long. Germline-derived CDR1 and CDR2 are MNHEY and SVGAGI. The CDR3 DNA reads as TGTGCCAGCAGTTACAGGACAGGGGGAAACACCATATATTTT. This translates into CASSYRTGGNTIYF.

In its sample, this clone ranks as medium-sized. The genes are TRBV28 and TRBJ1-5; a weak D match, TRBD1 (5 bases). The V gene's germline CDR1 is MDHEN and CDR2 SYDVKM. Trimming removed 3 bases at V and 5 bases at J, with 11 bases between. This CDR3 has 14 amino acids. The CDR3 spells CASSFAGMDQPQHF. The CDR3 nucleotides are TGTGCCAGCAGTTTCGCAGGGATGGATCAGCCCCAGCATTTT.

The chain combines TRBV10-3 with TRBJ2-2; possible D gene TRBD2, 5 bases. The CDR3 sequence is 13 residues long. Trimming took off 3 bases at V and 5 bases at J, with 7 bases between the two ends. The germline V gene has CDR1 ENHRY and CDR2 SYGVKD. The CDR3 nucleotides read TGTGCCATCAGTGATAGAGGGACCGGGGAGCTGTTTTTT. Encoded protein: CAISDRGTGELFF.

The CDR3: CASSVEGTGPSYEQYF. CDR3 bases: TGTGCCAGCAGCGTAGAAGGGACAGGGCCCTCCTACGAGCAGTACTTC. This chain uses TRBV9 with TRBJ2-7; 9 nucleotides line up with TRBD1. The junction had 4 bases not matched to a gene; V was cut back by 0 bases and J by 0 bases. Germline V gene data show CDR1 as SGDLS and CDR2 as YYNGEE. The CDR3 is 16 residues long.

J is TRBJ1-6 and V is TRBV11-2, with D perhaps matching TRBD1 (6 bases). Germline V lookup: CDR1 SGHAT, CDR2 FQNNGV. This CDR3 comprises 17 residues. Between the trimmed V and J ends, which lost 6 bases and 0 bases, there was a span of 15 bases. The CDR3 DNA reads TGTGCCAGCAGATCCGGGACATTCGGCTCCTATAATTCACCCCTCCACTTT. Protein: CASRSGTFGSYNSPLHF. Using reference TRBV11-2 and TRBJ1-6 for the parts outside the CDR3, the full variable domain is EAGVAQSPRYKIIEKRQSVAFWCNPISGHATLYWYQQILGQGPKLLIQFQNNGVVDDSQLPKDRFSAERLKGVDSTLKIQPAKLEDSAVYLCASRSGTFGSYNSPLHFGNGTRLTVT.

The chain joins TRBV27 to TRBJ2-2, with 16 bases aligning to TRBD2. CDR1 is MNHEY and CDR2 is SMNVEV in the germline V gene (reference sequence). The CDR3 consists of 17 residues. With V trimmed by 4 bases and J by 7 bases, 6 bases remained unmatched. The CDR3 loop is CASSSGTSGGAGGELFF. In nucleotides, the CDR3 is TGTGCCAGCAGTTCCGGGACTAGCGGGGGGGCCGGCGGGGAGCTGTTTTTT.

This chain links TRBV19 with TRBJ1-1; D possibly corresponds to TRBD1 (6 bases). In germline, CDR1 is LNHDA, CDR2 SQIVND (reference sequence). The CDR3 runs to 14 residues. V was shortened by 5 bases and J by 0 bases, with 10 bases between the two germline ends. The CDR3 nucleotides read TGTGCCAGTAGTCTGAGGGGGGTGAACACTGAAGCTTTCTTT. The encoded protein is CASSLRGVNTEAFF.

The chain recombines TRBV5-8 with TRBJ2-3; 11 nucleotides agree with TRBD2. Looked up from germline, CDR1 is SGHTS and CDR2 is YDEGEE. The CDR3 loop spans 17 amino acids. Unmatched junction bases numbered 7, after V lost 4 bases and J lost 0 bases. As DNA, the CDR3 is TGTGCCAGCAGCAGAGTATGGACTAGCGGGAGCACAGATACGCAGTATTTT. Its protein product is CASSRVWTSGSTDTQYF.

The chain links TRBV7-7 to TRBJ2-2; tentatively, D is TRBD1 (6 bases). Germline V CDR1 and CDR2: SSHAT, FNYEAQ (reference sequence). The CDR3 is made up of 14 amino acids. V gave up 3 bases and J gave up 7 bases, with 12 bases separating them. CDR3 sequence: CASSFGGAIGELFF. In DNA form, the CDR3 reads TGTGCCAGCAGCTTTGGGGGCGCAATCGGGGAGCTGTTTTTT.

The V call is TRBV11-2, the J call TRBJ1-5, with TRBD1 matching over 7 bases. This CDR3 comprises 19 residues. From germline, CDR1 is SGHAT and CDR2 FQNNGV. The trim removed 3 bases at V and 7 bases at J, leaving 21 bases unmatched. Here the CDR3 DNA reads TGTGCCAGCAGCTTGGCCACCGTTGGAGTGGGACAGAGTCGGCAGCCCCAGCATTTT. As protein: CASSLATVGVGQSRQPQHF.

The chain uses TRBV28 and TRBJ1-2; TRBD1 agrees at 11 bases. This CDR3 is built from 15 residues. Germline V CDR1 and CDR2: MDHEN, SYDVKM. The V gene end was trimmed by 5 bases and the J gene end by 4 bases; junction bases not matched to a gene: 6. The CDR3 loop is CASSPRTGGLYGYTF. The CDR3 nucleotides read TGTGCCAGCAGTCCCCGGACAGGGGGCCTCTATGGCTACACCTTC.